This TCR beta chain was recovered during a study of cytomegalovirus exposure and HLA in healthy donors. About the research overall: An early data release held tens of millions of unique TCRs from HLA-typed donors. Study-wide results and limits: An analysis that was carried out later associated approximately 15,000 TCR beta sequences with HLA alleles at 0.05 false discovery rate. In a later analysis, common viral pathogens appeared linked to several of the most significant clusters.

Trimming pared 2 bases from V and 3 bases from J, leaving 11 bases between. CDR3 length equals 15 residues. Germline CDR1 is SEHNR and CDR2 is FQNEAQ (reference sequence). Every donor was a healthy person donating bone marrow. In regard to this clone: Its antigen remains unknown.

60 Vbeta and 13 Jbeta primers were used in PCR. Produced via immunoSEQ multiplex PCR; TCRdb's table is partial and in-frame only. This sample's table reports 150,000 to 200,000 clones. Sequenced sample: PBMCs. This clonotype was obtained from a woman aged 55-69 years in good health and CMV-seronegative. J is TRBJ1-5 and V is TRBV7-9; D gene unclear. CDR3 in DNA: TGTGCCAGCAGCTTATCCGGGATTGACAATCAGCCCCAGCATTTT. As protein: CASSLSGIDNQPQHF.